Only one count was recorded for the clone carrying this T cell receptor beta chain. Its target is unknown. Only one base separates this from a far larger clonotype, so it likely reflects a read error. Through Arm-PCR of CDR3 regions and iRepertoire HTBI primers, TCR beta libraries were built. MiXCR, applied by TCRdb to the multiplex PCR reads, yields one record per CDR3 protein. Here the sample spans 300,000 to 400,000 distinct CDR3 sequences, 15% to 20% being singletons. The sample originates from a study of regulatory T cells in long-lasting Graves disease. CDR1 is MDHEN, CDR2 SYDVKM, per germline. The junction had 14 bases not matched to a gene; V was cut back by 3 bases and J by 11 bases. The CDR3 is 15 residues long. Documented time point: newly diagnosed GD, antithyroid drugs for less than 3 months. Researchers made the TCR library from RNA that was extracted from PBMCs. Study results and caveats: Owing to a sample size that was small, accuracy may have been reduced.

The sample consisted of peripheral blood mononuclear cells (PBMCs), taken at new diagnosis, from a patient treated with antithyroid drugs. The chain recombines TRBV28 with TRBJ2-5, with 8 bases matching TRBD1. This receptor was identified in a female donor with Graves disease. The CDR3 reads CASSLRGRGLDEQYF. The CDR3 bases are TGTGCCAGCAGTTTGAGGGGCAGGGGGCTTGATGAGCAGTACTTC.